The T cell receptor (beta chain) under discussion was sequenced for a study of T cells after yellow fever vaccination. This CDR3 is built from 14 residues. V trimming: 4 bases; J trimming: 4 bases; junction bases outside the gene matches: 3. Germline CDR1 LGHNA, CDR2 YSLEER. Study-level findings and limits: Of the clonotypes, a small share occurred in both CD4 and CD8 compartments.

Comment on this clonotype: Its matching antigen is unknown.

TCRdb re-derived calls from the 5' RACE reads in MiXCR, one entry per CDR3 protein. This table has about 350,000 distinct CDR3 sequences, approximately 12% appearing once. The specimen comprised CD4+ T cells sorted from PBMCs, sampled 15 days after the yellow fever booster vaccination. The receptor was derived from a man between 18 and 29 years old who received the YFV17D yellow fever vaccine. The V call is TRBV4-3, the J call TRBJ1-1, with TRBD1 matching 10 bases. The CDR3 protein is CASSRDRGGTEAFF. The CDR3 DNA is TGCGCCAGCAGCCGGGACAGGGGCGGCACTGAAGCTTTCTTT.